This entry is about one TCR beta chain. This sample was taken from a study of shared clonotypes between healthy human individuals. CDR3 length: 16 residues. The protocol was immunoSEQ multiplex PCR, while the TCRdb copy is restricted to in-frame clones and leaves out a portion. This sample yields 550,000 to 850,000 clones, of which 74% are seen a single time; less than 2% belongs to the top ten. The J gene is TRBJ2-3, the V gene TRBV21-1; TRBD1 is the table's D call and was not checked against the DNA. TRBV21-1 is flagged as a pseudogene. This receptor was identified in a woman in her 30s in good health. Sequenced sample: memory CD4+ T cells sorted from blood. Documented subset: CD45RA-negative fraction. The CDR3 region has the DNA TGTGCCAGCAGCAACCAGACAGGGTACCCCACAGATACGCAGTATTTT. Translated: CASSNQTGYPTDTQYF.